A single sample is the source of the 24 T cell receptor beta chains below, sequenced in a study of cytomegalovirus exposure and HLA in healthy donors. The PCR ran on 60 Vbeta and 13 Jbeta primers. Assay: immunoSEQ multiplex PCR; the TCRdb copy retains only in-frame clones and omits some. Among 150,000 to 200,000 clones, over 80% were seen once, and the ten largest hold about 1.6%. The sequenced sample consisted of PBMCs. These receptors were obtained from a middle-aged man in good health and CMV-seronegative.

The genes are TRBV7-9 and TRBJ2-1, with D possibly matching TRBD1 (6 bases). The CDR3 has 15 amino acids. V dropped 3 bases and J dropped 0 bases, with 9 bases sitting between them. Per the germline V gene, CDR1 is SEHNR and CDR2 is FQNEAQ (reference sequence). In DNA form, the CDR3 reads TGTGCCAGCAGCTTGAGGGGGAGCTCCTACAATGAGCAGTTCTTC. Residues: CASSLRGSSYNEQFF.

Here the CDR3 reads CASSLDAGLGYTF. In DNA form, the CDR3 reads TGTGCCAGCAGCTTAGACGCGGGACTTGGCTACACCTTC. V and J are TRBV7-9 and TRBJ1-2; D may be TRBD1 (5 bases). The V gene's germline CDR1 is SEHNR and CDR2 FQNEAQ (reference sequence). CDR3 length: 13 amino acids. With 1 base removed from V and 7 bases from J, the gap between germline ends came to 10 bases.

This sequence joins TRBV6-5 and TRBJ1-2, with unresolved D. V lost 11 bases and J lost 8, with 15 bases in between. Germline CDR1 is MNHEY and CDR2 is SVGAGI. The CDR3 sequence is 11 residues long. CDR3 loop: CAGMYPGGYTF. CDR3 DNA: TGTGCCGGCATGTATCCGGGGGGCTACACCTTC.

The CDR3 loop is CASSLPGQGAGNTEAFF. The CDR3 nucleotides read TGCGCCAGCAGCTTGCCTGGACAGGGGGCAGGGAACACTGAAGCTTTCTTT. The chain has TRBV5-1 and TRBJ1-1; 11 nucleotides agree with TRBD1. Germline CDR1 is SGHRS and CDR2 is YFSETQ. The J segment lost 1 base and the V segment lost 1 base, leaving 6 bases of the junction unmatched. This CDR3 contains 17 residues.

This clone was seen just once. The chain uses TRBV19 and TRBJ2-4, with D perhaps TRBD2 (6 bases). Trimming removed 5 bases at V and 1 base at J, with 9 bases between. The CDR3 is 14 amino acids. The germline CDR1 and CDR2 sequences are LNHDA and SQIVND (reference sequence). Here the CDR3 reads CASSLAGAKNIQYF. The CDR3 DNA follows: TGTGCCAGTAGTCTGGCGGGGGCCAAAAACATTCAGTACTTC.

This rearrangement joins TRBV7-6 to TRBJ1-1, with TRBD1 matching over 7 bases. V shed 3 bases, J shed 3 bases, and the junction held 7 bases outside the gene matches. The length of the CDR3 is 15 residues. Germline CDR1 reads SGHVS; CDR2 reads FNYEAQ. For the CDR3, the DNA is TGTGCCAGCAGCTTTTCGGCAGGGGGGTACACTGAAGCTTTCTTT. Translating it yields CASSFSAGGYTEAFF.

The J gene is TRBJ1-5, the V gene TRBV7-2, with D unresolved. This CDR3 region has 14 residues. The germline CDR1 and CDR2 sequences are SGHTA and FQGNSA. V was pared by 4 bases and J by 6 bases, with 13 bases between. The CDR3 DNA reads as TGTGCCAGCAGCTCTCGGGGTGCCGGTCAGCCCCAGCATTTT. Translated, it gives CASSSRGAGQPQHF.

In DNA form, the CDR3 reads TGCGCCAGCAGTGTCTGGACAGGGGGCCGGAGTGAGACCCAGTACTTC. Translating it yields CASSVWTGGRSETQYF. J is TRBJ2-5 and V is TRBV10-2; TRBD1 matches at 11 bases. Germline V lookup: CDR1 WSHSY, CDR2 SAAADI. The J segment lost 5 bases and the V segment lost 4 bases, leaving 9 bases of the junction unmatched. This CDR3 is 16 amino acids long.

The J gene is TRBJ2-7, the V gene TRBV19, with 11 bases aligning to TRBD2. V was pared by 3 bases and J by 6 bases, with 7 bases of the junction left unmatched. The CDR3 length is 15 residues. Germline V gives CDR1 LNHDA, CDR2 SQIVND (reference sequence). In nucleotides, the CDR3 is TGTGCCAGTAGTATTGTCCTAGCGGGAGGTGTCGAGCAGTACTTC. Its protein is CASSIVLAGGVEQYF.

This sequence joins TRBV6-6 and TRBJ1-5; 8 bases match TRBD1. The germline gives CDR1 MNHNY, CDR2 SVGAGI (reference sequence). V shed 6 bases and J 4 bases; nucleotides not matched to a gene: 5. This CDR3 is 14 amino acids long. The CDR3 here is CASSRGQENQPQHF. Written as DNA, the CDR3 is TGTGCCAGCAGCAGGGGGCAGGAGAATCAGCCCCAGCATTTT.

The V and J genes are TRBV4-1 and TRBJ2-5; the D gene is possibly TRBD1 (5 bases). The CDR3 runs 13 residues. Trimming took 2 bases from V and 5 from J, leaving 9 bases between them. Germline V gene lookup returns CDR1 MGHRA and CDR2 YSYEKL. Written as DNA, the CDR3 is TGCGCCAGCAGCCAAAGGACACTGGAGACCCAGTACTTC. The encoded protein is CASSQRTLETQYF.

The chain links TRBV28 to TRBJ1-2, with 8 bases matching TRBD1. The CDR3 has 16 amino acids. Trimming cost V 3 bases and J 3 bases; bases outside gene matches: 9. Germline V gene data show CDR1 as MDHEN and CDR2 as SYDVKM. The CDR3 DNA is TGTGCCAGCAGTTTGTCAGGGGGCGCGGTGGACTATGGCTACACCTTC. Its protein product is CASSLSGGAVDYGYTF.

The rearrangement joins TRBV11-2 to TRBJ2-4, with TRBD2 as a possible D gene (6 bases). Germline loops: CDR1 SGHAT, CDR2 FQNNGV. Trimming shortened V by 1 base and J by 15 bases, and 19 bases separated the two germline ends. The CDR3 length is 14 residues. CDR3 sequence: CASSLASDYSPPYF. The CDR3 DNA reads as TGTGCCAGCAGCTTAGCGTCGGACTACTCTCCTCCGTACTTC.

This rearrangement joins TRBV6-1 to TRBJ1-1, with D perhaps TRBD1 (6 bases). Trimming removed 11 bases at V and 0 bases at J, with 16 bases between. There are 14 residues in the CDR3. The germline V gene has CDR1 MNHNS and CDR2 SASEGT. The CDR3: CACAVGGLNTEAFF. In nucleotides, the CDR3 is TGTGCCTGCGCCGTAGGGGGTCTGAACACTGAAGCTTTCTTT.

The CDR3 coding sequence is TGTGCCAGCAGCGTAGACCCGGGACTAGCGGGAGACAATGAGCAGTTCTTC. This gives the protein CASSVDPGLAGDNEQFF. V gene TRBV9 combines with J gene TRBJ2-1; 14 bases are a match to TRBD2. Germline CDR1 SGDLS, CDR2 YYNGEE. V was clipped by 0 bases and J by 5 bases; unmatched bases: 4. CDR3 length: 17 amino acids. Supplemented by reference TRBV9 and TRBJ2-1, the full variable domain reads DSGVTQTPKHLITATGQRVTLRCSPRSGDLSVYWYQQSLDQGLQFLIQYYNGEERAKGNILERFSAQQFPDLHSELNLSSLELGDSALYFCASSVDPGLAGDNEQFFGPGTRLTVL.

This chain joins TRBV7-2 and TRBJ2-5, with D possibly matching TRBD1 (5 bases). V gave up 0 bases and J gave up 2 bases, with 10 bases separating them. CDR3 length: 15 residues. Looked up from germline, CDR1 is SGHTA and CDR2 is FQGNSA. CDR3 sequence reads: CASSLARGSQETQYF. The CDR3 DNA sequence: TGTGCCAGCAGCTTAGCAAGGGGATCACAAGAGACCCAGTACTTC.

The rearrangement uses TRBV15 and TRBJ1-6; perhaps TRBD1 as D (5 bases). With 0 bases removed from V and 10 bases from J, the gap between germline ends came to 13 bases. From germline, CDR1 is LNHNV and CDR2 YYDKDF (reference sequence). The CDR3 totals 15 residues. The CDR3 DNA reads TGTGCCACCAGCAGAGAAGTATCCGGGGGGTCACCCCTCCACTTT. Translated: CATSREVSGGSPLHF.

The rearrangement uses TRBV28 and TRBJ2-6; 8 positions agree with TRBD1. The ends lost 6 bases at V and 0 bases at J; junction bases unmatched: 7. The CDR3 has 17 amino acids. In germline, CDR1 is MDHEN, CDR2 SYDVKM. In nucleotides, the CDR3 is TGTGCCAGCAGCCGAGGACAGGGCGCCTCTGGGGCCAACGTCCTGACTTTC. It encodes CASSRGQGASGANVLTF.

The chain employs TRBV19 and TRBJ1-2; D unclear. Germline V gives CDR1 LNHDA, CDR2 SQIVND (reference sequence). The CDR3 is 14 amino acids. Trimming took off 3 bases at V and 6 bases at J, with 14 bases between the two ends. The CDR3 region has the DNA TGTGCCAGTAGTATGGTGCGCGGGGAAGATGGCTACACCTTC. This gives the protein CASSMVRGEDGYTF.

A note on this clone: At one boundary the junction diverges from the germline segment, which might be a read error. The V and J genes are TRBV7-9 and TRBJ1-1; weak D call: TRBD1 (6 bases). This CDR3 comprises 13 residues. Germline values: CDR1 SEHNR, CDR2 FQNEAQ (reference sequence). The CDR3, as DNA: TGTTCCAGCAGCCGCAGGGGTGTAAATGAAGCTTTCTTT. Translation: CSSSRRGVNEAFF.

The chain joins TRBV5-6 to TRBJ1-6; possible D gene TRBD1, 6 bases. Germline V CDR1 and CDR2: SGHDT, YYEEEE. Trimming removed 1 base from V and 6 bases from J, with 17 bases in between. The CDR3 extends over 17 amino acids. CDR3 sequence reads: CASSLYLSGQLNSPLHF. As DNA, the CDR3 is TGTGCCAGCAGCTTGTATTTGTCGGGACAACTTAATTCACCCCTCCACTTT.

The chain joins TRBV29-1 to TRBJ1-5; D is undetermined. The V gene's germline CDR1 is SQVTM and CDR2 ANQGSEA. This CDR3 is built from 13 residues. The ends were cut back, 4 bases at V and 3 bases at J, with 10 bases in the middle. CDR3 sequence (DNA): TGCAGCGTTGGAACAGCTTACAATCAGCCCCAGCATTTT. It is translated as CSVGTAYNQPQHF. The complete variable domain, with remaining parts taken from reference TRBV29-1 and TRBJ1-5, reads SAVISQKPSRDICQRGTSLTIQCQVDSQVTMMFWYRQQPGQSLTLIATANQGSEATYESGFVIDKFPISRPNLTFSTLTVSNMSPEDSSIYLCSVGTAYNQPQHFGDGTRLSIL.

This clone occurred a few times. The chain employs TRBV2 and TRBJ1-4; 9 bases agree with TRBD1. Per germline, CDR1 SNHLY and CDR2 FYNNEI. The CDR3 is 15 residues long. V lost 6 bases, J lost 9 bases, and 11 bases stayed unmatched. In DNA form, the CDR3 reads TGTGCCAGCAGGGACGACAGGGGGTACAGGAAAAAACTGTTTTTT. Its protein product is CASRDDRGYRKKLFF.

This chain connects TRBV6-5 to TRBJ2-1; D possibly corresponds to TRBD2 (6 bases). Trimming took 4 bases from V and 6 from J, leaving 16 bases between them. Germline V gene lookup returns CDR1 MNHEY and CDR2 SVGAGI. The CDR3 sequence is 15 residues long. CDR3 loop: CASSSPGTGSNEQFF. CDR3 nucleotides: TGTGCCAGCAGTTCGCCCGGGACTGGGTCCAATGAGCAGTTCTTC.